A selection of T cell receptor beta chains follows, all from one sample in a study of T cells in Graves' hyperthyroidism and ophthalmopathy. In TCRdb, the multiplex PCR reads were re-called with MiXCR into one record per CDR3 protein. The sample contains about 520,000 distinct CDR3 sequences, approximately 25% of which appear only once. Sequenced input: blood. These receptors were taken from a woman in her thirties with Graves' ophthalmopathy. Each CDR3 is given with its conserved first and last residue. D genes are given only for firm matches. The size of a clone is reported for some rows only, either as once, few or many, or as a class for expanded clones.

clone_size: many
j_call: TRBJ2-7
d_call: TRBD1
v_call: TRBV20-1
cdr3_nt: TGCAGTGCTAGAGAGGCAGGGGGCCCGCCATCCTACGAGCAGTACTTC
cdr3_aa: CSAREAGGPPSYEQYF

clone_size: many
j_call: TRBJ1-1
d_call: .
v_call: TRBV12-3/TRBV12-4
cdr3_nt: TGTGCCAGCAGTTTTTCTATGAACACTGAAGCTTTCTTT
cdr3_aa: CASSFSMNTEAFF

clone_size: many
j_call: TRBJ2-7
d_call: TRBD2
v_call: TRBV2
cdr3_nt: TGTGCCAGCAGTGAAATGGCGGGGGGGTCCTACGAGCAGTACTTC
cdr3_aa: CASSEMAGGSYEQYF

clone_size: many
j_call: TRBJ1-1
d_call: .
v_call: TRBV5-1
cdr3_nt: TGCGCCAGCAGCCTAGACGACAGTTACGCTTTCTTT
cdr3_aa: CASSLDDSYAFF

clone_size: many
j_call: TRBJ1-2
d_call: .
v_call: TRBV2
cdr3_nt: TGTGCCAGCAGTGAATTTAGGGACGGCTACACCTTC
cdr3_aa: CASSEFRDGYTF

clone_size: .
j_call: TRBJ2-5
d_call: TRBD2
v_call: TRBV7-2
cdr3_nt: TGTGCCAGCAGCTGGACTAGCGGATCAAGGGAGACCCAGTACTTC
cdr3_aa: CASSWTSGSRETQYF

clone_size: .
j_call: TRBJ2-7
d_call: .
v_call: TRBV20-1
cdr3_nt: TGCAGTGCTAGAGGATATGGTGGATACGAGCAGTACTTC
cdr3_aa: CSARGYGGYEQYF

clone_size: once
j_call: TRBJ2-7
d_call: TRBD1
v_call: TRBV5-1
cdr3_nt: TGCGCCAGCAGCTTGCCGTCCACAGGGGGTCACTCCTACGAGCAGTACTTC
cdr3_aa: CASSLPSTGGHSYEQYF

clone_size: many
j_call: TRBJ1-2
d_call: .
v_call: TRBV30
cdr3_nt: TGTGCCTGGAGTGGAGAGGGGAGGTTCGGCGGCTACACCTTC
cdr3_aa: CAWSGEGRFGGYTF

clone_size: .
j_call: TRBJ2-2
d_call: TRBD2
v_call: TRBV11-2
cdr3_nt: TGTGCCAGCAGCTTACCCGGGACTAGCGGGGGTAACACCGGGGAGCTGTTTTTT
cdr3_aa: CASSLPGTSGGNTGELFF

clone_size: once
j_call: TRBJ2-5
d_call: .
v_call: TRBV12-3/TRBV12-4
cdr3_nt: TGTGCCAGCAGCAGTTCCTTTCAGTCCCAGTACTTC
cdr3_aa: CASSSSFQSQYF

clone_size: many
j_call: TRBJ1-3
d_call: .
v_call: TRBV6-5
cdr3_nt: TGTGCCAGCAGTTCGGGTCTCTCTGGAAACACCATATATTTT
cdr3_aa: CASSSGLSGNTIYF

clone_size: many
j_call: TRBJ2-7
d_call: TRBD1
v_call: TRBV24-1
cdr3_nt: TGTGCCACCTCGGGGACAGTTTCCTACGAGCAGTACTTC
cdr3_aa: CATSGTVSYEQYF

clone_size: .
j_call: TRBJ1-5
d_call: .
v_call: TRBV5-1
cdr3_nt: TGCGCCAGCAGCCCGAAAGTGGGGGGGGACCAGGTCAATCAGCCCCAGCATTTT
cdr3_aa: CASSPKVGGDQVNQPQHF

clone_size: .
j_call: TRBJ1-2
d_call: .
v_call: TRBV28
cdr3_nt: TGTGCCAGCAGCCTTCATCCAGGAAAGGTCGGCTACACCTTC
cdr3_aa: CASSLHPGKVGYTF

clone_size: many
j_call: TRBJ1-1
d_call: .
v_call: TRBV18
cdr3_nt: TGTGCCAGCTCAACCTACAGAGAGGGGAACACTGAAGCTTTCTTT
cdr3_aa: CASSTYREGNTEAFF

clone_size: many
j_call: TRBJ1-1
d_call: .
v_call: TRBV10-3
cdr3_nt: TGTGCCATCACCGCCGGGGAGAACACTGAAGCTTTCTTT
cdr3_aa: CAITAGENTEAFF

clone_size: .
j_call: TRBJ1-5
d_call: .
v_call: TRBV12-3/TRBV12-4
cdr3_nt: TGTGCCAGCAGTTTCCTAGAGGGGCAGCCCCAGCATTTT
cdr3_aa: CASSFLEGQPQHF

clone_size: many
j_call: TRBJ2-7
d_call: TRBD1
v_call: TRBV12-3/TRBV12-4
cdr3_nt: TGTGCCAGCAGACGGGACAGTTCTTCCTACGAGCAGTACTTC
cdr3_aa: CASRRDSSSYEQYF